These 31 T cell receptor beta chains originate from one sample sequenced in a study of blood T cell repertoires in COVID-19. Using immunoSEQ multiplex PCR, the repertoire was profiled, and TCRdb retains in-frame clones only, with some absent. The sample has 100,000 to 150,000 clones; 85% to 90% are singletons. The sample consisted of peripheral blood. These TCRs come from a man between 45 and 60 years old with acute or convalescent COVID-19.

This chain uses TRBV11-2 with TRBJ1-6; 9 nucleotides line up with TRBD1. With V trimmed by 6 bases and J by 2 bases, 5 bases remained unmatched. The CDR3 runs 16 residues. From germline, CDR1 is SGHAT and CDR2 FQNNGV. The CDR3 region has the DNA TGTGCCAGCAGGGAAACAGGGGGCCCCTATAATTCACCCCTCCACTTT. Translation gives CASRETGGPYNSPLHF.

The J gene is TRBJ2-7, the V gene TRBV27, with D perhaps TRBD1 (6 bases). Trimming pared 7 bases from V and 6 bases from J, leaving 16 bases between. Germline assignment: CDR1 MNHEY and CDR2 SMNVEV (reference sequence). CDR3 length: 13 residues. In DNA form, the CDR3 reads TGTGCCAGCACCCCAACAGGGAAGGGCGAGCAGTACTTC. The encoded protein is CASTPTGKGEQYF.

The chain employs TRBV11-2 and TRBJ1-3; possible D gene TRBD1, 6 bases. The CDR3 is made up of 16 amino acids. V was shortened by 5 bases and J by 0 bases, with 14 bases between the two germline ends. Germline CDR1 SGHAT, CDR2 FQNNGV. The CDR3 region has the DNA TGTGCCAGCAGCGTCGGGACACCGCGCTCTGGAAACACCATATATTTT. Its protein product is CASSVGTPRSGNTIYF.

The V gene is TRBV11-2, the J gene TRBJ2-7; weak D call: TRBD2 (5 bases). Germline V gives CDR1 SGHAT, CDR2 FQNNGV. Trimming stripped 5 bases from V and 6 bases from J, with 17 bases between. The CDR3 runs to 14 residues. The CDR3 region has the DNA TGTGCCAGCAGCGAGGGAGTCAGAGAGGGCGAGCAGTACTTC. This codes for CASSEGVREGEQYF.

The rearrangement joins TRBV5-1 to TRBJ2-5, with TRBD1 identical over 8 bases. V lost 6 bases and J lost 5; bases outside the gene matches: 15. Germline V lookup: CDR1 SGHRS, CDR2 YFSETQ. The CDR3 has 16 residues. CDR3 amino acids: CASNSLGQVFSETQYF. In DNA, the CDR3 is TGCGCCAGCAACTCCCTGGGACAGGTCTTTTCGGAGACCCAGTACTTC. Complete variable domain (other parts from reference TRBV5-1 and TRBJ2-5): KAGVTQTPRYLIKTRGQQVTLSCSPISGHRSVSWYQQTPGQGLQFLFEYFSETQRNKGNFPGRFSGRQFSNSRSEMNVSTLELGDSALYLCASNSLGQVFSETQYFGPGTRLLVL.

This chain links TRBV6-2 or TRBV6-3 with TRBJ1-2; 10 bases match TRBD1. The germline gives CDR1 MNHEY, CDR2 SVGEGT. With V trimmed by 0 bases and J by 8 bases, 12 bases remained unmatched. CDR3 length equals 17 residues. CDR3 loop: CASSYSGTGASQGGYTF. In DNA, the CDR3 is TGTGCCAGCAGTTACTCGGGGACAGGGGCCTCACAAGGCGGCTACACCTTC.

The chain employs TRBV19 and TRBJ2-7; tentatively, D is TRBD1 (5 bases). V was clipped by 2 bases and J by 3 bases, with 11 bases between them. The CDR3 covers 14 residues. Per germline, CDR1 LNHDA and CDR2 SQIVND (reference sequence). In DNA, the CDR3 is TGTGCCAGTAGTATACAGGGAAGGGTCTACGAGCAGTACTTC. It translates to CASSIQGRVYEQYF.

The chain couples TRBV10-2 to TRBJ2-7; D is undetermined. The CDR3 extends over 12 amino acids. V gave up 6 bases and J gave up 2 bases, with 8 bases separating them. Per the germline V gene, CDR1 is WSHSY and CDR2 is SAAADI. CDR3 DNA: TGCGCCAGCAGGACACCTCCCTACGAGCAGTACTTC. Encoded protein: CASRTPPYEQYF.

The CDR3 nucleotides are TGTGCCACCAGTGATTCCGGGACTAGCGGGGGGGTAGGATATGAGCAGTTCTTC. Its translation: CATSDSGTSGGVGYEQFF. The chain recombines TRBV24-1 with TRBJ2-1; TRBD2 matches at 16 bases. CDR1 and CDR2 from the germline V gene are KGHDR and SFDVKD. V shed 2 bases and J 8 bases; nucleotides not matched to a gene: 8. CDR3 length equals 18 residues.

The chain couples TRBV30 to TRBJ2-7, with D uncertain. V shed 2 bases and J shed 2 bases, with 7 bases lying between them. Germline CDR1 is GTSNPN and CDR2 is SVGIG (reference sequence). CDR3 length equals 12 residues. CDR3 region: CAWSFPAYEQYF. The CDR3, as DNA: TGTGCCTGGAGTTTTCCCGCCTACGAGCAGTACTTC.

There are a few counts of this clone. The rearrangement uses TRBV5-1 and TRBJ1-5, with TRBD1 as a possible D gene (5 bases). Trimming stripped 0 bases from V and 0 bases from J, with 10 bases between. Germline V gene sequence: CDR1 SGHRS, CDR2 YFSETQ. The CDR3 contains 16 residues. CDR3 coding DNA: TGCGCCAGCAGCTTGGACGGACACAATAGCAATCAGCCCCAGCATTTT. As protein: CASSLDGHNSNQPQHF.

This sequence joins TRBV29-1 and TRBJ1-5; maybe TRBD1 (5 bases). The V and J ends lost 6 bases and 5 bases respectively, with 14 bases between them. The CDR3 spans 13 residues. Germline assignment: CDR1 SQVTM and CDR2 ANQGSEA. The CDR3 DNA reads TGCAGCGTCGCATCGGGGGACGATCAGCCCCAGCATTTT. Translating gives CSVASGDDQPQHF. The full variable domain, rest sourced from reference TRBV29-1 and TRBJ1-5, is SAVISQKPSRDICQRGTSLTIQCQVDSQVTMMFWYRQQPGQSLTLIATANQGSEATYESGFVIDKFPISRPNLTFSTLTVSNMSPEDSSIYLCSVASGDDQPQHFGDGTRLSIL.

This clone was seen just once. The chain links TRBV6-1 to TRBJ1-5, with TRBD1 matching 7 bases. The ends lost 3 bases at V and 6 bases at J; junction bases unmatched: 11. Germline V gives CDR1 MNHNS, CDR2 SASEGT. The CDR3 runs 16 residues. The CDR3 DNA reads as TGTGCCAGCAGTGATTCCAACAGGGGACGGGGTCAGCCCCAGCATTTT. Protein product: CASSDSNRGRGQPQHF.

This rearrangement joins TRBV18 to TRBJ1-1, with 9 bases lining up with TRBD1. The CDR3 has 16 amino acids. The V gene's germline CDR1 is KGHSH and CDR2 LQKENI. The V and J ends lost 0 bases and 5 bases, in that order; junction bases with no gene match: 7. CDR3 in DNA: TGTGCCAGCTCACCACCCCCCACAGGGGGCGCGACTGAAGCTTTCTTT. Translation: CASSPPPTGGATEAFF. Full variable domain (outside the CDR3, taken from reference TRBV18 and TRBJ1-1): NAGVMQNPRHLVRRRGQEARLRCSPMKGHSHVYWYRQLPEEGLKFMVYLQKENIIDESGMPKERFSAEFPKEGPSILRIQQVVRGDSAAYFCASSPPPTGGATEAFFGQGTRLTVV.

The V call is TRBV7-9, the J call TRBJ1-5; D remains unclear. V lost 1 base to trimming and J lost 7 bases, with 11 bases between them. The CDR3 covers 14 residues. CDR1 is SEHNR, CDR2 FQNEAQ, per germline (reference sequence). Written as DNA, the CDR3 is TGTGCCAGCAGCTTAGAAGGAGTCAGCCAGCCCCAGCATTTT. Amino acid sequence: CASSLEGVSQPQHF.

The CDR3 nucleotides read TGTGCCAGTAGTCTTACCGGGGATACGCAGTATTTT. Encoded protein: CASSLTGDTQYF. The V call is TRBV19, the J call TRBJ2-3; D ambiguous. This CDR3 spans 12 amino acids. Germline V lookup: CDR1 LNHDA, CDR2 SQIVND (reference sequence). V lost 5 bases to trimming and J lost 6 bases, with 9 bases between them. Filled out from reference TRBV19 and TRBJ2-3, the complete variable domain reads DGGITQSPKYLFRKEGQNVTLSCEQNLNHDAMYWYRQDPGQGLRLIYYSQIVNDFQKGDIAEGYSVSREKKESFPLTVTSAQKNPTAFYLCASSLTGDTQYFGPGTRLTVL.

A single count supports this clone. The chain joins TRBV14 to TRBJ1-3; D is undetermined. The CDR3 covers 18 residues. V was shortened by 4 bases and J by 0 bases, with 19 bases between the two germline ends. CDR1 is SGHDN, CDR2 FVKESK, per germline. CDR3 amino acids: CASSPDTNTAYSGNTIYF. The CDR3 DNA follows: TGTGCCAGCAGCCCCGATACAAATACAGCTTACTCTGGAAACACCATATATTTT.

The gene calls are TRBV19 and TRBJ2-1, with a possible D match to TRBD2 (5 bases). Germline loops: CDR1 LNHDA, CDR2 SQIVND (reference sequence). The CDR3 loop spans 14 amino acids. CDR3 protein: CGTVVGSSYNEQFF. CDR3 sequence (DNA): TGTGGGACTGTAGTAGGCAGCTCCTACAATGAGCAGTTCTTC.

The chain recombines TRBV5-1 with TRBJ2-3, with 7 bases that match TRBD1. The V and J ends lost 4 bases and 2 bases, in that order; junction bases with no gene match: 7. This CDR3 has 15 residues. Looked up from germline, CDR1 is SGHRS and CDR2 is YFSETQ. DNA of the CDR3: TGCGCCAGCAGCATACCGGGACAGCCCACAGATACGCAGTATTTT. It translates to CASSIPGQPTDTQYF. The whole variable domain, filled in from reference TRBV5-1 and TRBJ2-3, reads KAGVTQTPRYLIKTRGQQVTLSCSPISGHRSVSWYQQTPGQGLQFLFEYFSETQRNKGNFPGRFSGRQFSNSRSEMNVSTLELGDSALYLCASSIPGQPTDTQYFGPGTRLTVL.

This sequence joins TRBV6-1 and TRBJ1-1; D not certain. V was pared by 1 base and J by 0 bases, with 3 bases between. This CDR3 spans 13 amino acids. Germline V lookup: CDR1 MNHNS, CDR2 SASEGT. In DNA form, the CDR3 reads TGTGCCAGCAGTGAAGTCATGAACACTGAAGCTTTCTTT. Translating it yields CASSEVMNTEAFF.

This chain joins TRBV4-1 and TRBJ2-7; TRBD2 is a possible D gene (6 bases). This CDR3 has 13 residues. In germline, CDR1 is MGHRA, CDR2 YSYEKL. Trimming stripped 4 bases from V and 3 bases from J, with 10 bases between. The CDR3 reads CASSRDWDYEQYF. The CDR3 DNA reads as TGCGCCAGCAGCCGGGACTGGGACTACGAGCAGTACTTC.

This chain links TRBV6-5 with TRBJ1-3; 7 nucleotides agree with TRBD1. V lost 4 bases, J lost 2 bases, and 5 bases stayed unmatched. This CDR3 contains 15 residues. CDR1 is MNHEY and CDR2 is SVGAGI in the germline V gene. The CDR3 nucleotides read TGTGCCAGCAGTTTACGGGACAGTCCTGGAAACACCATATATTTT. Protein sequence: CASSLRDSPGNTIYF.

This clone appeared once. V and J are TRBV10-3 and TRBJ2-3; the match to TRBD2 covers 9 bases. CDR3 length equals 14 residues. Germline V gene sequence: CDR1 ENHRY, CDR2 SYGVKD. Germline trimming cut 10 bases from V and 1 base from J; bases unmatched to any gene: 6. The CDR3 DNA reads as TGTGCCACCCGGCGGACTAGCGGCACAGATACGCAGTATTTT. Translated, it gives CATRRTSGTDTQYF.

This rearrangement joins TRBV7-2 to TRBJ2-7; TRBD2 aligns across 14 bases. Germline V gene lookup returns CDR1 SGHTA and CDR2 FQGNSA. The CDR3 totals 17 residues. Trimming removed 1 base from V and 5 bases from J; junction bases left unmatched: 7. The DNA of the CDR3 is TGTGCCAGCAGCTTAGTGGGACTAGCGGGAGAAGGGAACGAGCAGTACTTC. Translation: CASSLVGLAGEGNEQYF.

The chain employs TRBV11-2 and TRBJ2-5; D is perhaps TRBD1 (6 bases). There are 16 residues in the CDR3. The ends were cut back, 6 bases at V and 2 bases at J, with 19 bases in the middle. In germline, CDR1 is SGHAT, CDR2 FQNNGV. CDR3 sequence (DNA): TGTGCCAGCAGGAAGACCCAGACAGGCGCGCAAGAGACCCAGTACTTC. Amino acid sequence: CASRKTQTGAQETQYF.

The genes are TRBV3-1 (or the pseudogene TRBV3-2) and TRBJ1-4; D remains ambiguous. The CDR3 has 16 residues. The germline V gene has CDR1 LGHDT and CDR2 YNNKEL (reference sequence). Trimming removed 0 bases from V and 3 bases from J, with 11 bases in between. CDR3 bases: TGTGCCAGCAGCCAAGATACGGTAGTGGCTAATGAAAAACTGTTTTTT. Protein sequence: CASSQDTVVANEKLFF.

The V gene is TRBV6-5, the J gene TRBJ2-7; D call uncertain. CDR1 is MNHEY, CDR2 SVGAGI, per germline. Trimming stripped 4 bases from V and 0 bases from J, with 10 bases between. CDR3 size: 14 residues. The CDR3 bases are TGTGCCAGCAGTTTCCAAAGGAGCTCCTACGAGCAGTACTTC. Translation: CASSFQRSSYEQYF.

This chain connects TRBV7-6 to TRBJ1-6; D gene unclear. V shed 3 bases and J shed 10 bases, with 19 bases lying between them. CDR3 length: 16 amino acids. Germline V gene data show CDR1 as SGHVS and CDR2 as FNYEAQ. The CDR3 coding sequence is TGTGCCAGCAGCTTCAAGCCGGGGAAACTAGGATCACCCCTCCACTTT. Translated, it gives CASSFKPGKLGSPLHF.

The chain is built from TRBV3-1 (or the pseudogene TRBV3-2) and TRBJ1-4; 7 bases are a match to TRBD1. The V and J ends lost 3 bases and 6 bases, in that order; junction bases with no gene match: 13. The CDR3 is made up of 17 amino acids. The germline CDR1 and CDR2 sequences are LGHDT and YNNKEL (reference sequence). The CDR3 region is CASSQIYLDRKHEKLFF. In DNA, the CDR3 is TGTGCCAGCAGCCAGATTTATTTGGACAGGAAGCATGAAAAACTGTTTTTT.

The V and J genes are TRBV12-5 and TRBJ1-1, with D perhaps TRBD1 (5 bases). The CDR3 has 14 amino acids. Germline V gene lookup returns CDR1 LGHNT and CDR2 FRNRAP. Trimming took 4 bases from V and 3 from J, leaving 12 bases between them. Here the CDR3 reads CASGSGLGDTEAFF. DNA for the CDR3: TGTGCTAGTGGTTCCGGCCTAGGGGACACTGAAGCTTTCTTT.

The V gene is TRBV15, the J gene TRBJ2-7; 7 bases fit TRBD1. The V segment lost 0 bases and the J segment 6 bases; nucleotides outside the gene matches: 5. The germline V gene encodes CDR1 LNHNV and CDR2 YYDKDF (reference sequence). The CDR3 runs 14 residues. DNA of the CDR3: TGTGCCACCAGCAGAGATATAGGGGGCTCCGAGCAGTACTTC. This sequence encodes CATSRDIGGSEQYF. Full variable domain (rest looked up from reference TRBV15 and TRBJ2-7): DAMVIQNPRYQVTQFGKPVTLSCSQTLNHNVMYWYQQKSSQAPKLLFHYYDKDFNNEADTPDNFQSRRPNTSFCFLDIRSPGLGDTAMYLCATSRDIGGSEQYFGPGTRLTVT.